The following is a T cell receptor beta chain sequence with its context. The PCR employed 60 Vbeta primers together with 13 Jbeta primers. Data came from immunoSEQ multiplex PCR; TCRdb stores just in-frame clones and leaves some out. This specimen shows around 150,000 clones; the ten leading clones hold 2.1%. The data are from a study of cytomegalovirus exposure and HLA in healthy donors. The V end lost 4 bases, the J end lost 0 bases, and 10 bases lay between the germline ends. The CDR3 sequence is 15 residues long. Germline V gene sequence: CDR1 LNHDA, CDR2 SQIVND (reference sequence). The genes are TRBV19 and TRBJ1-3; no reliable D call. Source material: PBMCs. The source is a man aged 25 to 40 in good health and CMV-seronegative. DNA of the CDR3: TGTGCCAGTAGTAAGGAGACTTCCTCTGGAAACACCATATATTTT. Its translation: CASSKETSSGNTIYF.